This TCR beta chain comes out of a study of long-term antiretroviral therapy in people with HIV. This clone was counted a few times. This was the immunoSEQ v3.0 assay at survey level. Repertoires were generated with immunoSEQ multiplex PCR, while TCRdb's copy carries only in-frame clones and drops some. The sample lists under 8,000 clones; roughly two thirds were seen once. Source: unsorted PBMCs, taken 0.2 years after starting antiretroviral therapy. The TCR originated in a man in his forties with HIV.

The CDR3, as DNA: TGCGCCAGCAGTGGGGACTTCGGGGAGTCTAACTATGGCTACACCTTC. Protein sequence: CASSGDFGESNYGYTF. This rearrangement joins TRBV10-1 to TRBJ1-2; perhaps TRBD1 as D (5 bases). V was trimmed by 4 bases and J by 0 bases, leaving 15 bases between them. In germline, CDR1 is WNHNN, CDR2 SYGVQD (reference sequence). The CDR3 extends over 16 amino acids.